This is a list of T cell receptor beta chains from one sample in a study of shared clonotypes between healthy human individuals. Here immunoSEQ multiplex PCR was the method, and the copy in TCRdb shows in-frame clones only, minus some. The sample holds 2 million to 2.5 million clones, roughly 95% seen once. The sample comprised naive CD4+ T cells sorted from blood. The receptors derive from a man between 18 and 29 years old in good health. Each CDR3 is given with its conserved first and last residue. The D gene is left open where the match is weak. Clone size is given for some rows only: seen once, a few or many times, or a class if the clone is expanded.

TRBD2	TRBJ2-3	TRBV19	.	CASTRSASGGSRLDTQYF	TGTGCCAGTACCCGCTCCGCTAGCGGGGGATCGCGTCTAGATACGCAGTATTTT
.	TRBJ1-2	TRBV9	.	CASSGGQRKARGYTF	TGTGCCAGCAGCGGCGGACAGAGGAAGGCTCGGGGCTACACCTTC
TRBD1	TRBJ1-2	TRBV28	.	CASRQTGTGDGYTF	TGTGCCAGCAGACAGACCGGGACAGGGGATGGCTACACCTTC
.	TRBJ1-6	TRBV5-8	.	CASSLLSPLHF	TGTGCCAGCAGCTTGCTTTCACCCCTCCACTTT
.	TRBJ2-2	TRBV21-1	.	CASSKGSKKGANTGELFF	TGTGCCAGCAGCAAAGGCTCTAAGAAGGGGGCGAACACCGGGGAGCTGTTTTTT
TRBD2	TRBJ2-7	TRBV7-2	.	CASSPGLAPYEQYF	TGTGCCAGCAGTCCGGGACTAGCTCCCTACGAGCAGTACTTC
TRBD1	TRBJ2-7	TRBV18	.	CASSPNPTGTGNEQYF	TGTGCCAGCTCACCAAATCCTACCGGGACAGGGAACGAGCAGTACTTC
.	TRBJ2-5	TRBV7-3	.	CASSSIGGGRETQYF	TGTGCCAGCAGCTCCATAGGTGGGGGTCGAGAGACCCAGTACTTC
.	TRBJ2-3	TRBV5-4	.	CASSFGQSTDTQYF	TGTGCCAGCAGCTTTGGACAGAGCACAGATACGCAGTATTTT
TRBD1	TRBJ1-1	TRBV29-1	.	CSVARTGDTEAFF	TGCAGCGTTGCCAGGACAGGGGACACTGAAGCTTTCTTT
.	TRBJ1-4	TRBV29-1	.	CSPPLGPNEKLFF	TGCAGTCCCCCCCTCGGCCCTAATGAAAAACTGTTTTTT
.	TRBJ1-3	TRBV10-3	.	CAITPGDSGNTIYF	TGTGCCATCACCCCCGGGGACTCTGGAAACACCATATATTTT
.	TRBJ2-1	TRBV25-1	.	CASSEWTIKGNEQFF	TGTGCCAGCAGTGAATGGACCATCAAGGGCAATGAGCAGTTCTTC
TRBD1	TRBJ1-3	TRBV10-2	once	CASHPQQGASGNTIYF	TGCGCCAGCCATCCGCAACAGGGGGCATCTGGAAACACCATATATTTT
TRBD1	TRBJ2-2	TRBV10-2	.	CATAGQEITGELFF	TGCGCAACGGCCGGACAGGAAATCACCGGGGAGCTGTTTTTT
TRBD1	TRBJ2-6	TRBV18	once	CASSPDRVLSGANVLTF	TGTGCCAGCTCACCAGACAGGGTGCTCTCTGGGGCCAACGTCCTGACTTTC
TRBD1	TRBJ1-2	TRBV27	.	CASLDRGYGYTF	TGTGCCAGCCTGGACAGGGGGTATGGCTACACCTTC
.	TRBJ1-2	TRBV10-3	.	CAIRTLDRWRGYTF	TGTGCCATCAGGACGCTGGACCGCTGGAGGGGCTACACCTTC
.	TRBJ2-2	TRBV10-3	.	CAISESRQDTGELFF	TGTGCCATCAGTGAGTCACGACAGGACACCGGGGAGCTGTTTTTT
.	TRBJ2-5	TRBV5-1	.	CASSRGTPVPYSQETQYF	TGCGCCAGCAGCCGAGGAACGCCAGTCCCCTATTCTCAAGAGACCCAGTACTTC
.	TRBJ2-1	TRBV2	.	CASSRDNYNEQFF	TGTGCCAGCAGCCGGGACAACTACAATGAGCAGTTCTTC
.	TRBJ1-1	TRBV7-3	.	CASSTQGITEAFF	TGTGCCAGCAGCACACAGGGTATCACTGAAGCTTTCTTT
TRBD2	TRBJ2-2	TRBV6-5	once	CASSYSGGGFTGELFF	TGTGCCAGCAGTTACTCGGGCGGGGGATTCACCGGGGAGCTGTTTTTT
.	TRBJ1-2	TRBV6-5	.	CASSYRSASPLYGYTF	TGTGCCAGCAGTTACCGCAGTGCCTCACCTCTCTATGGCTACACCTTC
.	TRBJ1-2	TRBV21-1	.	CASSKRFRDGNYGYTF	TGTGCCAGCAGCAAACGTTTCAGGGATGGTAACTATGGCTACACCTTC
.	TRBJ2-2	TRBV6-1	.	CASSELRVTGELFF	TGTGCCAGCAGTGAACTGAGGGTCACCGGGGAGCTGTTTTTT
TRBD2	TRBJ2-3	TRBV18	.	CASSPLTSGSEQYF	TGTGCCAGCTCACCCTTAACTAGCGGGAGCGAGCAGTATTTT
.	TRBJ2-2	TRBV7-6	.	CASSSGLTNTGELFF	TGTGCCAGCAGCTCGGGGCTTACGAACACCGGGGAGCTGTTTTTT
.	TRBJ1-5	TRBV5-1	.	CASSLVGQLNQPQHF	TGCGCCAGCAGCTTGGTAGGACAGCTCAATCAGCCCCAGCATTTT
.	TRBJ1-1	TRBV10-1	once	CASSSRMNTEAFF	TGCGCCAGCAGCAGCCGGATGAACACTGAAGCTTTCTTT
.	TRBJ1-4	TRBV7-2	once	CASSLRQALTSTNEKLFF	TGTGCCAGCAGCCTAAGACAGGCTTTAACGTCCACTAATGAAAAACTGTTTTTT
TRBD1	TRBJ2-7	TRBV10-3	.	CAISSGTGNPGRSYEQYF	TGTGCCATCAGCTCCGGGACAGGTAACCCCGGCCGTTCCTACGAGCAGTACTTC
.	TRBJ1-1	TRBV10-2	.	CASTDRVNTEAFF	TGCGCCAGCACGGACAGAGTGAACACTGAAGCTTTCTTT
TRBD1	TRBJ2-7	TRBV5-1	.	CASSFRDRLNEQYF	TGCGCCAGCAGCTTCCGGGACAGGCTTAACGAGCAGTACTTC
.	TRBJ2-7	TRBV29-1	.	CSVAPFQGFYEQYF	TGCAGCGTCGCGCCGTTTCAGGGTTTCTACGAGCAGTACTTC
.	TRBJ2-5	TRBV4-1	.	CASSQPTGSQETQYF	TGCGCCAGCAGCCAACCTACCGGGAGCCAAGAGACCCAGTACTTC
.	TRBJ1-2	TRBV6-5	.	CASSYSKGLGYTF	TGTGCCAGCAGTTACTCGAAGGGGCTCGGCTACACCTTC
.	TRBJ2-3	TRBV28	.	CASSFRGRTDTQYF	TGTGCCAGCAGTTTTCGGGGGAGGACAGATACGCAGTATTTT
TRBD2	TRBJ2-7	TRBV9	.	CASSTRLAGDHLYF	TGTGCCAGCAGCACGCGACTAGCGGGGGACCACCTGTACTTC
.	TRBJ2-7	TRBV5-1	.	CASSPEGSSYEQYF	TGCGCCAGCAGCCCCGAAGGCTCCTCCTACGAGCAGTACTTC
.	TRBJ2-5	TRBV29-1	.	CSVQGQETQYF	TGCAGCGTACAGGGACAAGAGACCCAGTACTTC
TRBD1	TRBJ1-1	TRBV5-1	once	CASSPGTGVTEAFF	TGCGCCAGCAGTCCCGGGACAGGGGTCACTGAAGCTTTCTTT
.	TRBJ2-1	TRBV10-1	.	CASSEGDRLESDEQFF	TGCGCCAGCAGTGAGGGGGACCGACTTGAAAGCGATGAGCAGTTCTTC
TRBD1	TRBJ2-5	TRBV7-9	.	CASSLGTGTGYQETQYF	TGTGCCAGCAGCTTAGGGACAGGGACAGGGTACCAAGAGACCCAGTACTTC
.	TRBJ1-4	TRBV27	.	CASSPVDVPGGEKLFF	TGTGCCAGCAGTCCCGTCGATGTCCCGGGGGGTGAAAAACTGTTTTTT
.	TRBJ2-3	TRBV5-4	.	CASSLGFNTQYF	TGTGCCAGCAGCTTGGGCTTTAATACGCAGTATTTT
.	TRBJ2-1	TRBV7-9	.	CASSLETYNEQFF	TGTGCCAGCAGCTTAGAAACCTACAATGAGCAGTTCTTC
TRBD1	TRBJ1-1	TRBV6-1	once	CASRSARRGDTEAFF	TGTGCCAGCCGTTCGGCGCGCAGGGGGGACACTGAAGCTTTCTTT
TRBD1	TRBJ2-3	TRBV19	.	CATSRTGVGDTQYF	TGTGCCACGTCCCGGACAGGGGTTGGAGATACGCAGTATTTT